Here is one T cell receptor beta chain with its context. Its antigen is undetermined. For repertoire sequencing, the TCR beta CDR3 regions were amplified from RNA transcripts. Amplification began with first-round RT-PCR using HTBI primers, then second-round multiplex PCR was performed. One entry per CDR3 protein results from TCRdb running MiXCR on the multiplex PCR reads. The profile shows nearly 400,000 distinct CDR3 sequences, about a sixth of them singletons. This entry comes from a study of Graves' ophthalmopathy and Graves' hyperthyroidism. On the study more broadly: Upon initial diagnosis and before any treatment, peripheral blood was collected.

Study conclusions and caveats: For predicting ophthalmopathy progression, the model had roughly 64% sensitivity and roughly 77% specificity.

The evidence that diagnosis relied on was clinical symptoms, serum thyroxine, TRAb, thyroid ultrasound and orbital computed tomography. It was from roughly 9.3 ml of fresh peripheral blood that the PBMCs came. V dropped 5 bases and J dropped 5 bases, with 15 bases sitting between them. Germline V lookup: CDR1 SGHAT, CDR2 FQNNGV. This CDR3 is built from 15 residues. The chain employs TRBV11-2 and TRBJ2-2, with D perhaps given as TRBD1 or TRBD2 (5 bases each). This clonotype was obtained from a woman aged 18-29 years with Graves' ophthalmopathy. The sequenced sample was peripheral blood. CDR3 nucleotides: TGTGCCAGCAGCCCGTGGGGACCCTCAACCGGGGAGCTGTTTTTT. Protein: CASSPWGPSTGELFF.